This T cell receptor beta chain was captured in a study of T cells after yellow fever vaccination. General observations from the study: Clonotype sharing between CD4 and CD8 compartments was small. Weaker, the secondary response peaked sooner, at day 5 versus 15. Most clones from primary vaccination resurfaced after the booster (around 97% CD4, more than 75% CD8).

Using its own MiXCR run on the 5' RACE reads, TCRdb lists one record per CDR3 protein. The data contain some 150,000 distinct CDR3 sequences, more than 6.5% of them singletons. V was cut by 4 bases and J by 12 bases, with 17 bases left in between. CDR1 and CDR2 (germline): SGHNT, YYREEE (reference sequence). The length of the CDR3 is 13 residues. The sample holds many counts of this clonotype. What it binds is unknown. The receptor was derived from a man aged 25 to 40 who received the YFV17D yellow fever vaccine. Sample: CD4+ T cells sorted from PBMCs, taken 10 days after the yellow fever booster vaccination. The rearrangement joins TRBV5-4 to TRBJ2-1; D may be TRBD1 or TRBD2 (5 bases each). In nucleotides, the CDR3 is TGTGCCAGCAGCCATACGGGGCGTCAAGGGCAGTTCTTC. It specifies CASSHTGRQGQFF.